These 3 T cell receptor beta chains were sequenced from one sample in a study of blood T cell repertoires in COVID-19 (TCRdb year 2020). The library relied on the immunoSEQ multiplex PCR assay. In its TCRdb copy, this immuneACCESS table keeps in-frame sequences only and misses some clones. Where compared with another copy, unresolved V genes explain less than half of these, and the others have no known cause. The sample table shows a few hundred thousand clones, and over 85% are seen once. The ten most abundant clones make up 0.8% to 0.9% of the sample. Source material: peripheral blood. These TCRs come from a man younger than 35 with COVID-19, enrolled during active disease.

This chain links TRBV7-2 with TRBJ2-6; tentatively, D is TRBD1 (6 bases). In germline, CDR1 is SGHTA, CDR2 FQGNSA. The CDR3 runs to 16 residues. The V end was cut by 5 bases, the J end by 1 base, with 12 bases between. The CDR3 bases are TGTGCCAGCAGCCAGACCACAGGGTCTGGGGCCAACGTCCTGACTTTC. Translation gives CASSQTTGSGANVLTF.

The rearrangement joins TRBV9 to TRBJ2-5; tentatively, D is TRBD2 (5 bases). From germline, CDR1 is SGDLS and CDR2 YYNGEE. V was trimmed by 2 bases and J by 6 bases, leaving 14 bases between them. The CDR3 is 14 residues long. DNA of the CDR3: TGTGCCAGCAGCGTGGAGTCGGGGTTGAAGACCCAGTACTTC. This translates into CASSVESGLKTQYF.

CDR3 nucleotide sequence: TGTGCCAGCAGTGTGACAACTAACTATGGCTACACCTTC. This gives the protein CASSVTTNYGYTF. The chain has TRBV2 and TRBJ1-2, with D uncertain. V was cut by 4 bases and J by 0 bases, with 6 bases left in between. The CDR3 consists of 13 residues. The germline CDR1 and CDR2 sequences are SNHLY and FYNNEI.